These 14 T cell receptor beta chains originate from one sample sequenced in a study of cytomegalovirus exposure and HLA in healthy donors. Sequencing was performed with immunoSEQ multiplex PCR; in TCRdb, only in-frame clones are kept and a portion is missing. The sample lists some 120,000 clones; roughly 90% were seen once. The material sequenced was PBMCs. Receptors originate from a woman under 30 in good health and CMV-seronegative.

The chain carries TRBV11-2 and TRBJ1-4; unclear D gene. This CDR3 has 15 amino acids. CDR1 is SGHAT, CDR2 FQNNGV, per germline. The V gene lost 5 bases and the J gene lost 4 bases, with 14 bases spanning the gap. Here the CDR3 reads CASSPEFRSNEKLFF. The CDR3 nucleotides are TGTGCCAGCAGCCCCGAGTTTAGGAGTAATGAAAAACTGTTTTTT.

The genes are TRBV29-1 and TRBJ2-3; 9 bases line up with TRBD2. The V gene's germline CDR1 is SQVTM and CDR2 ANQGSEA. The CDR3 totals 15 residues. J was trimmed by 3 bases and V by 3 bases; bases with no gene match: 7. In nucleotides, the CDR3 is TGCAGCGTTGAGGTTGTCGGACTAGCGACAGATACGCAGTATTTT. This translates into CSVEVVGLATDTQYF.

The chain combines TRBV18 with TRBJ1-2; 7 bases are shared with TRBD1. Germline V lookup: CDR1 KGHSH, CDR2 LQKENI. V dropped 4 bases and J dropped 0; count of bases not matched to a gene: 2. There are 14 residues in the CDR3. CDR3 in amino acids: CASSQGAANYGYTF. CDR3 DNA: TGTGCCAGCTCACAGGGGGCAGCTAACTATGGCTACACCTTC.

This clone was seen just once. The chain recombines TRBV5-4 with TRBJ1-1; no firm D call. The CDR3 consists of 16 residues. V lost 4 bases and J 0 bases, leaving 16 bases between the germline ends. Germline CDR1 is SGHNT and CDR2 is YYREEE (reference sequence). The CDR3 DNA follows: TGTGCCAGCAGCCCACAGATGGCCTCCATGAACACTGAAGCTTTCTTT. Amino acids: CASSPQMASMNTEAFF.

The chain carries TRBV27 and TRBJ2-7; 10 positions match TRBD1. The CDR3 consists of 14 residues. CDR1 MNHEY and CDR2 SMNVEV come from the germline V gene (reference sequence). V dropped 5 bases and J dropped 3; count of bases not matched to a gene: 4. Written as DNA, the CDR3 is TGTGCCAGCAGTCCAAGGACAGGGGGCTACGAGCAGTACTTC. Its translation is CASSPRTGGYEQYF.

In the case of this clone: This sample includes further DNA sequences coding for the same CDR3. J is TRBJ2-7 and V is TRBV15; the match to TRBD1 covers 9 bases. This CDR3 comprises 14 residues. Per germline, CDR1 LNHNV and CDR2 YYDKDF (reference sequence). The J segment lost 0 bases and the V segment lost 3 bases, leaving 0 bases of the junction unmatched. CDR3 loop: CATSRDRGSYEQYF. CDR3 in DNA: TGTGCCACCAGCAGGGACAGGGGCTCCTACGAGCAGTACTTC.

The chain uses TRBV25-1 and TRBJ1-1; TRBD1 might be the D (6 bases). The germline V and J ends were trimmed by 3 bases and 1 base, with 9 bases remaining between them. Germline V gives CDR1 MGHDK, CDR2 SYGVNS. This CDR3 is built from 14 residues. CDR3 in DNA: TGTGCCAGCAGTGACCGGGACAAGAACACTGAAGCTTTCTTT. It yields the protein CASSDRDKNTEAFF. Full variable domain (remainder filled in from reference TRBV25-1 and TRBJ1-1): EADIYQTPRYLVIGTGKKITLECSQTMGHDKMYWYQQDPGMELHLIHYSYGVNSTEKGDLSSESTVSRIRTEHFPLTLESARPSHTSQYLCASSDRDKNTEAFFGQGTRLTVV.

The rearrangement uses TRBV19 and TRBJ1-5; the match to TRBD1 covers 7 bases. The CDR3 has 15 residues. The ends lost 0 bases at V and 6 bases at J; junction bases unmatched: 5. Germline loops: CDR1 LNHDA, CDR2 SQIVND (reference sequence). CDR3 sequence (DNA): TGTGCCAGTAGTATAGATGACAGGGTAAGTCAGCCCCAGCATTTT. Protein sequence: CASSIDDRVSQPQHF.

The gene calls are TRBV9 and TRBJ2-7; 7 nucleotides agree with TRBD1. The CDR3 totals 16 residues. CDR1 is SGDLS and CDR2 is YYNGEE in the germline V gene. V lost 0 bases and J lost 6; bases outside the gene matches: 12. The CDR3, as DNA: TGTGCCAGCAGCGTAGATGCGGCAGGGGGACGTGTCGAGCAGTACTTC. Its protein is CASSVDAAGGRVEQYF.

This clone was observed a single time. The chain uses TRBV5-5 and TRBJ2-1; 9 nucleotides align to TRBD2. Trimming at V came to 3 bases and at J to 4 bases, leaving 11 bases not matched to a gene. CDR1 is SGHKS and CDR2 is YYEKEE in the germline V gene (reference sequence). CDR3 size: 17 residues. The CDR3 coding sequence is TGTGCCAGCAGCTGGGTTCAAGCGGGGGGCTTATACAATGAGCAGTTCTTC. Translation: CASSWVQAGGLYNEQFF.

The genes are TRBV28 and TRBJ2-3, with 8 bases lining up with TRBD1. Germline V CDR1 and CDR2: MDHEN, SYDVKM. CDR3 size: 16 residues. The trim removed 10 bases at V and 3 bases at J, leaving 15 bases unmatched. The CDR3 region is CATQPLLGQGTDTQYF. The CDR3 nucleotides read TGTGCCACCCAGCCCCTACTCGGACAGGGTACAGATACGCAGTATTTT.

The genes are TRBV7-6 and TRBJ2-3; no definite D call. V was clipped by 0 bases and J by 6 bases, with 13 bases between them. This CDR3 spans 15 amino acids. Germline loops: CDR1 SGHVS, CDR2 FNYEAQ. The CDR3 is CASSLAVSPRDTQYF. CDR3 sequence (DNA): TGTGCCAGCAGCTTAGCGGTTAGCCCGCGGGATACGCAGTATTTT.

This rearrangement joins TRBV6-1 to TRBJ2-7, with 14 nucleotides matching TRBD2. Germline trimming cut 3 bases from V and 3 bases from J; bases unmatched to any gene: 4. The germline CDR1 and CDR2 sequences are MNHNS and SASEGT. The CDR3 has 16 residues. The CDR3 is CASSEGLAGVGYEQYF. As DNA, the CDR3 is TGTGCCAGCAGTGAGGGACTAGCGGGGGTAGGCTACGAGCAGTACTTC.

The rearrangement links TRBV5-1 to TRBJ2-2; 9 bases align to TRBD1. The ends lost 4 bases at V and 3 bases at J; junction bases unmatched: 16. CDR3 size: 19 residues. In germline, CDR1 is SGHRS, CDR2 YFSETQ. The CDR3 loop reads CASSDRKPGQGDYTGELFF. In nucleotides, the CDR3 is TGCGCCAGCAGCGACCGAAAACCGGGACAGGGAGATTACACCGGGGAGCTGTTTTTT.